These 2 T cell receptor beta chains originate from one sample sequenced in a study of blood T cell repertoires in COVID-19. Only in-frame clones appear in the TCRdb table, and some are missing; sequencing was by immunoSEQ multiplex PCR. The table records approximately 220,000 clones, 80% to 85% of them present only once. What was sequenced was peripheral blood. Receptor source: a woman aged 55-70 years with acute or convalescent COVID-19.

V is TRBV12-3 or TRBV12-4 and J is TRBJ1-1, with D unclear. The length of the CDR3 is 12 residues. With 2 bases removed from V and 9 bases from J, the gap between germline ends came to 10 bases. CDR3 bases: TGTGCCAGCAGTTTATGGGCAGAGAAAGCTTTCTTT. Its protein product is CASSLWAEKAFF.

CDR3 coding DNA: TGTGCCAGCAGTTTATCTGCCGGTGGCGGGGAGCTGTTTTTT. Translating gives CASSLSAGGGELFF. This rearrangement joins TRBV27 to TRBJ2-2, with D unresolved. The CDR3 runs 14 residues. Germline values: CDR1 MNHEY, CDR2 SMNVEV (reference sequence). The V gene lost 0 bases and the J gene lost 7 bases, with 9 bases spanning the gap.